This TCR beta chain stems from a study of siplizumab effects on memory and regulatory T cells. The study, taken as a whole, reports: It was never confirmed that proliferating Tregs from siplizumab cultures were suppressive. Solely a minor proportion of alloreactive clones could be assigned to unstimulated subsets. The diversity of naive T cells seemed greater than that of memory cells, and their alloresponse contribution seemed major.

A remark on this clone: As yet, its antigen is unknown.

Profiling relied on immunoSEQ multiplex PCR, and the TCRdb table lists in-frame clones only, not all of them. This table has approximately 110,000 clones, under 95% appearing once. V was shortened by 0 bases and J by 3 bases, with 7 bases between the two germline ends. The germline CDR1 and CDR2 sequences are SGHRS and YFSETQ. The CDR3 has 13 amino acids. The sample was Tregs sorted from blood. The rearrangement links TRBV5-1 to TRBJ2-7; D gene ambiguous. This TCR derives from a human donor in good health. In nucleotides, the CDR3 is TGCGCCAGCAGCTTGGAACAGTTCTACGAGCAGTACTTC. It codes for CASSLEQFYEQYF. Drawing the rest from reference TRBV5-1 and TRBJ2-7, the complete variable domain is KAGVTQTPRYLIKTRGQQVTLSCSPISGHRSVSWYQQTPGQGLQFLFEYFSETQRNKGNFPGRFSGRQFSNSRSEMNVSTLELGDSALYLCASSLEQFYEQYFGPGTRLTVT.